The 6 T cell receptor beta chains given below trace back to one sample, sequenced in a study of T cell responses to AZD1222 COVID-19 vaccine. The method was immunoSEQ multiplex PCR; TCRdb's version includes in-frame clones alone and lacks a portion of them. This sample has 120,000 to 150,000 clones; 86% occur once, and the top ten carry about 4.8%. Sequencing was performed on peripheral blood, taken 28 days after the second AZD1222 dose. All receptors derive from an adult who received the AZD1222 COVID-19 vaccine.

A word on this clone: One end of the junction is discordant with germline, which a read error may explain. The rearrangement uses TRBV11-2 and TRBJ2-1, with 7 positions matching TRBD1. This CDR3 is 16 amino acids long. Germline V gene sequence: CDR1 SGHAT, CDR2 FQNNGV. The CDR3 loop is CASSFRQGGSHNEQFF. The CDR3 DNA reads TGTGCCAGCAGCTTCAGACAGGGCGGCTCCCACAATGAGCAGTTCTTC.

This chain uses TRBV18 with TRBJ1-1; D unclear. Deletions cut 6 bases from V and 3 bases from J, with 11 bases between. CDR3 size: 13 residues. CDR1 is KGHSH, CDR2 LQKENI, per germline. The CDR3 reads CASSLSVYTEAFF. CDR3 coding DNA: TGTGCCAGCTCCCTCTCCGTTTACACTGAAGCTTTCTTT.

The gene calls are TRBV15 and TRBJ1-1; TRBD1 might be the D (6 bases). The CDR3 is 14 residues long. CDR1 LNHNV and CDR2 YYDKDF come from the germline V gene (reference sequence). Deletions cut 5 bases from V and 4 bases from J, with 14 bases between. The CDR3 DNA reads TGTGCCACCAGCGGACTTACAGGGATCACTGAAGCTTTCTTT. Amino acid sequence: CATSGLTGITEAFF.

J is TRBJ2-1 and V is TRBV9; the match to TRBD2 covers 8 bases. This CDR3 is 14 amino acids long. Germline CDR1 SGDLS, CDR2 YYNGEE. Trimming removed 7 bases from V and 9 bases from J; junction bases left unmatched: 12. The CDR3 DNA sequence: TGTGCCAGCGGCACGGGGGGGCCATGGAGTGAGCAGTTCTTC. The encoded protein is CASGTGGPWSEQFF. Supplemented by reference TRBV9 and TRBJ2-1, the full variable domain reads DSGVTQTPKHLITATGQRVTLRCSPRSGDLSVYWYQQSLDQGLQFLIQYYNGEERAKGNILERFSAQQFPDLHSELNLSSLELGDSALYFCASGTGGPWSEQFFGPGTRLTVL.

In nucleotides, the CDR3 is TGCGCCAGCAGCTTGGCAGGGACTAGCGGGAGGGACGAGCAGTACTTC. Protein sequence: CASSLAGTSGRDEQYF. This chain joins TRBV5-1 and TRBJ2-7; 16 positions agree with TRBD2. V was clipped by 0 bases and J by 5 bases; unmatched bases: 2. Germline CDR1 reads SGHRS; CDR2 reads YFSETQ. The CDR3 spans 16 residues.

The J gene is TRBJ2-1, the V gene TRBV2, with 8 bases aligning to TRBD2. CDR3 size: 14 residues. CDR1 and CDR2 from the germline V gene are SNHLY and FYNNEI. The J segment lost 8 bases and the V segment lost 3 bases, leaving 6 bases of the junction unmatched. The CDR3 loop reads CASSDGRARDEQFF. The CDR3 nucleotides are TGTGCCAGCAGTGACGGGAGGGCCCGGGATGAGCAGTTCTTC.